This T cell receptor beta chain is from a study of shared clonotypes between healthy human individuals. Samples left unsorted employed about 100 million PBMCs for genomic DNA. Concerning this clone: What it binds is not known.

Profiling relied on immunoSEQ multiplex PCR, and the TCRdb table lists in-frame clones only, not all of them. The table lists hundreds of thousands of clones, roughly 79% of them singletons. CDR3 length: 15 amino acids. The germline V gene has CDR1 SGHVS and CDR2 FNYEAQ. V lost 1 base to trimming and J lost 0 bases, with 6 bases between them. Study observations and caveats: The authors expected sequencing depth to affect clonotype sharing among donors.

Source material: PBMCs. The sequence derives from a woman between 35 and 50 years old in good health. Some clones in this sample may be carry-over from other donors' samples. The rearrangement joins TRBV7-6 to TRBJ2-2; perhaps TRBD1 as D (6 bases). The CDR3 loop reads CASSLGTANTGELFF. The DNA of the CDR3 is TGTGCCAGCAGCTTAGGGACAGCGAACACCGGGGAGCTGTTTTTT.